This T cell receptor beta chain was observed in a study of blood T cell repertoires in COVID-19. Study-wide context: Specimens from acute and convalescent COVID-19 originated in the United States, Italy and Spain.

V was clipped by 7 bases and J by 1 base, with 13 bases between them. The CDR3 spans 14 residues. Germline V lookup: CDR1 MNHEY, CDR2 SVGAGI. As handled by the study authors: Estimation of nucleated cell counts relied on the amplification of reference gene primers. TCRdb keeps only in-frame clones here, not all; method: immunoSEQ multiplex PCR. D and trimming were read from the DNA, whereas the V and J calls and clone size are those reported in that table. In the table there are approximately 210,000 clones, roughly 90% of which are singletons. Specimen: peripheral blood. This clonotype originated in a woman in her thirties or forties with acute or convalescent COVID-19. The chain combines TRBV6-5 with TRBJ1-1; tentative D call: TRBD1 (5 bases). CDR3 amino acids: CASKMGLQNTEAFF. CDR3 DNA sequence: TGTGCCAGCAAGATGGGACTCCAGAACACTGAAGCTTTCTTT.